These T cell receptor beta chains were read from a single sample in a study of blood T cell repertoires in COVID-19. Repertoires were generated with immunoSEQ multiplex PCR, while TCRdb's copy carries only in-frame clones and drops some. The repertoire includes over 200,000 clones, roughly 80% of them detected once, and around 2.6% sits in the top ten. What was sequenced was peripheral blood. The receptors derive from a woman in her 70s with active or convalescent COVID-19. CDR3s include the opening cysteine and the closing phenylalanine or tryptophan. D genes are given only for firm matches. Clone sizes are given selectively: once, few, many, or a class where the clone is expanded.

v_call	d_call	j_call	clone_size	cdr3_aa	cdr3_nt
TRBV28	.	TRBJ1-2	.	CASSRTDGYTF	TGTGCCAGCAGTCGTACTGATGGCTACACCTTC
TRBV3-1/TRBV3-2	TRBD2	TRBJ2-7	.	CASSPSGGAGYEQYF	TGTGCCAGCAGCCCTAGCGGGGGGGCCGGGTACGAGCAGTACTTC
TRBV5-4	TRBD2	TRBJ2-7	.	CASSLGAGVPYEQYF	TGTGCCAGCAGCTTGGGGGCGGGAGTCCCCTACGAGCAGTACTTC
TRBV28	.	TRBJ2-4	.	CASSQGGGKNIQYF	TGTGCCAGCAGCCAGGGGGGAGGCAAAAACATTCAGTACTTC
TRBV7-9	TRBD1	TRBJ1-6	few	CASSSDPTGGNSPLHF	TGTGCCAGCAGCTCGGATCCGACAGGGGGGAATTCACCCCTCCACTTT
TRBV19	TRBD1	TRBJ1-2	.	CASSTPGTGFAYGYTF	TGTGCCAGTAGTACTCCCGGGACAGGGTTTGCCTATGGCTACACCTTC
TRBV3-1/TRBV3-2	.	TRBJ2-7	.	CASSPQGLFFYEQYF	TGTGCCAGCAGCCCCCAGGGCCTGTTCTTCTACGAGCAGTACTTC
TRBV7-9	TRBD1	TRBJ2-2	.	CASRPKPGQTWTGELFF	TGTGCCAGCAGGCCCAAACCGGGACAGACATGGACCGGGGAGCTGTTTTTT
TRBV6-2/TRBV6-3	TRBD2	TRBJ2-1	once	CASSSPGLASHEQFF	TGTGCCAGCAGTTCACCAGGACTAGCGTCCCATGAGCAGTTCTTC
TRBV5-6	.	TRBJ1-1	.	CASAQGPVMNTEAFF	TGTGCCAGCGCTCAGGGCCCAGTTATGAACACTGAAGCTTTCTTT
TRBV30	.	TRBJ1-1	.	CAWTPSLNTEAFF	TGTGCCTGGACTCCCTCCTTGAACACTGAAGCTTTCTTT
TRBV5-6	.	TRBJ2-1	.	CASSFRVYNEQFF	TGTGCCAGCAGCTTTCGGGTTTACAATGAGCAGTTCTTC
TRBV5-1	TRBD1	TRBJ1-4	.	CASSWGQGDEKLFF	TGCGCCAGCAGTTGGGGACAGGGGGACGAAAAACTGTTTTTT
TRBV15	TRBD2	TRBJ2-1	.	CATSRDPAGGGQFF	TGTGCCACCAGCAGAGACCCGGCGGGGGGCGGGCAGTTCTTC
TRBV13	.	TRBJ1-2	.	CASSLNVRDGYTF	TGTGCCAGCAGCTTAAACGTCCGAGATGGCTACACCTTC
TRBV15	.	TRBJ2-6	few	CATSIGNRAVWSGANVLTF	TGTGCCACCAGCATCGGAAACAGGGCTGTTTGGTCTGGGGCCAACGTCCTGACTTTC
TRBV7-2	TRBD1	TRBJ1-2	.	CASSLGAGGGGYTF	TGTGCCAGCAGCTTAGGGGCAGGGGGCGGTGGCTACACCTTC
TRBV29-1	TRBD1	TRBJ2-4	.	CSVEDLGQGVGKNIQYF	TGCAGCGTTGAAGATCTCGGCCAGGGGGTTGGCAAAAACATTCAGTACTTC
TRBV9	.	TRBJ1-2	.	CASSVGSGGYGYTF	TGTGCCAGCAGCGTAGGCTCCGGGGGCTATGGCTACACCTTC
TRBV28	.	TRBJ2-7	.	CASSSPLYEQYF	TGTGCCAGCAGTTCCCCTTTATACGAGCAGTACTTC
TRBV2	.	TRBJ1-1	.	CASSEAMRGTEAFF	TGTGCCAGCAGTGAAGCCATGCGGGGCACTGAAGCTTTCTTT
TRBV28	TRBD1	TRBJ1-2	.	CASRSGTAGYGYTF	TGTGCCAGCAGGTCAGGGACAGCAGGCTATGGCTACACCTTC
TRBV3-1/TRBV3-2	TRBD1	TRBJ1-1	.	CASSQDLQGADTEAFF	TGTGCCAGCAGCCAAGATTTACAGGGGGCGGACACTGAAGCTTTCTTT
TRBV29-1	.	TRBJ1-4	.	CSVGGGKEKLFF	TGCAGCGTTGGGGGGGGTAAGGAAAAACTGTTTTTT